The 4 T cell receptor beta chains below all came from one sample that was sequenced in a study of regulatory T cells in long-lasting Graves disease. Time point indicated: newly diagnosed GD, antithyroid drugs for less than 3 months. Extracted PBMC RNA gave rise to the TCR library. CDR3-region Arm-PCR and iRepertoire HTBI primers produced the TCR beta libraries. MiXCR, applied by TCRdb to the multiplex PCR reads, yields one record per CDR3 protein. This table has 450,000 to 500,000 distinct CDR3 sequences, 16% appearing once. These data were also reused for a study on T cells in Graves' hyperthyroidism and ophthalmopathy.

The input for sequencing was peripheral blood mononuclear cells (PBMCs), taken at new diagnosis, from a patient treated with antithyroid drugs. The receptors were gathered from a man aged 35 to 55 with Graves disease.

DNA of the CDR3: TGCAGCGTTGAACGGGGGGCATTTGCGGGAAGTGTTGAGCAGTTCTTC. Translating it yields CSVERGAFAGSVEQFF. V usage is TRBV29-1 and J usage is TRBJ2-1; tentative D call: TRBD2 (7 bases). In germline, CDR1 is SQVTM, CDR2 ANQGSEA. This CDR3 comprises 16 residues. Trimming stripped 2 bases from V and 9 bases from J, with 23 bases between.

On this clonotype itself: Only one base separates this from a far larger clonotype, so it likely reflects a read error. The genes are TRBV27 and TRBJ2-5, with 7 bases aligning to TRBD1. The germline V gene encodes CDR1 MNHEY and CDR2 SMNVEV (reference sequence). The trim removed 5 bases at V and 0 bases at J, leaving 9 bases unmatched. The CDR3 contains 16 residues. The CDR3 nucleotides read TGTGCCAGCAGTGATGACAGGGTCGGGAACCAAGAGACCCAGTACTTC. As protein: CASSDDRVGNQETQYF.

Notes on this clonotype: A single base separates this from a much larger clone, so it may be a read error. The chain carries TRBV6-5 and TRBJ1-1, with D tentatively TRBD1 (6 bases). From germline, CDR1 is MNHEY and CDR2 SVGAGI. V was shortened by 4 bases and J by 5 bases, with 17 bases between the two germline ends. The CDR3 spans 15 residues. Here the CDR3 DNA reads TGTGCCAGCAGTTGCCCAAGCCGGGGGCGGACTGAAGCTTTCTTT. Translation gives CASSCPSRGRTEAFF.

Only a few counts were recorded for this clonotype. The chain carries TRBV29-1 and TRBJ2-5, with TRBD1 matching 8 bases. Per germline, CDR1 SQVTM and CDR2 ANQGSEA. V trimming: 1 base; J trimming: 5 bases; junction bases outside the gene matches: 9. This CDR3 region has 15 residues. CDR3 in DNA: TGCAGCGTTGAAGGCTCGACAGGGGTGGGGGAGACCCAGTACTTC. It codes for CSVEGSTGVGETQYF.